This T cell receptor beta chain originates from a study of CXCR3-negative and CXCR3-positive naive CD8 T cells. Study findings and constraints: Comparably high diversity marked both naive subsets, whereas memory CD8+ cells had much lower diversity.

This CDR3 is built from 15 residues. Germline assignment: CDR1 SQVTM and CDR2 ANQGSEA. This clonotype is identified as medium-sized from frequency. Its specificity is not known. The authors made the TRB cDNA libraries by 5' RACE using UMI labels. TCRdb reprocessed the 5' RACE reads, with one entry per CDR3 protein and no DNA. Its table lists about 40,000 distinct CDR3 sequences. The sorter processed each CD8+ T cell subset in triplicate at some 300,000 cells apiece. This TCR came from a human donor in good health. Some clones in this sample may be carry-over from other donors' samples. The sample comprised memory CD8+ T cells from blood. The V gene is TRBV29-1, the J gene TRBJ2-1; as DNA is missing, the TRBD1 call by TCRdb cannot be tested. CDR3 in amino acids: CSVEGGQEGYNEQFF.